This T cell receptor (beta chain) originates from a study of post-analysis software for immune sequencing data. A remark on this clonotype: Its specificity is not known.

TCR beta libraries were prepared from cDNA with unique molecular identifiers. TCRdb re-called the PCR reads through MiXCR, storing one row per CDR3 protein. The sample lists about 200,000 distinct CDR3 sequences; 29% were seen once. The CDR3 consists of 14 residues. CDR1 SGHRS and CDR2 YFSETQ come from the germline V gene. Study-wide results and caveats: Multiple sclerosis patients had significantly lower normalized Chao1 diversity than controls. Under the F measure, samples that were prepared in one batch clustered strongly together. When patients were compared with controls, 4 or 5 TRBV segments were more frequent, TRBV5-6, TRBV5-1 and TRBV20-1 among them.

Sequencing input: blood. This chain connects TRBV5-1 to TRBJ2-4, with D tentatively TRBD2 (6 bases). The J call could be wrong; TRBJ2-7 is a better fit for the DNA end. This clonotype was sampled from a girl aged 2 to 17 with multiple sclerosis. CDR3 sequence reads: CASSAAPAGLEQYF. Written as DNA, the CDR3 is TGCGCCAGCAGCGCGGCACCGGCGGGGCTCGAGCAGTACTTC.